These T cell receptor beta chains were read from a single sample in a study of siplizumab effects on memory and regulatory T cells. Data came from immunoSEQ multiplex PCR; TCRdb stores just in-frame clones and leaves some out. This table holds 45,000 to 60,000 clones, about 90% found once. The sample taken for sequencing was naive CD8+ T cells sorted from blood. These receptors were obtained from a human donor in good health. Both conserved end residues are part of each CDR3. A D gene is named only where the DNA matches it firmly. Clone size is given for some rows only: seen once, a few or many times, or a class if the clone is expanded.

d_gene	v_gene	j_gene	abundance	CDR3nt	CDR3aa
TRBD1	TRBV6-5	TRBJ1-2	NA	TGTGCCAGCAGCTTTAGACAGGGTTTGGACTATGGCTACACCTTC	CASSFRQGLDYGYTF
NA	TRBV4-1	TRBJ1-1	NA	TGCGCCAGCAGCCAACCTTGGGACCTGAACACTGAAGCTTTCTTT	CASSQPWDLNTEAFF
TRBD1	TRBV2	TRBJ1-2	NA	TGTGCCAGCAGAAGCTATGACAGGGAACGGGGCTACACCTTC	CASRSYDRERGYTF
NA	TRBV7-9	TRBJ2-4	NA	TGTGCCAGCGAGAGGGGGGACAAAAACATTCAGTACTTC	CASERGDKNIQYF
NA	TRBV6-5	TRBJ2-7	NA	TGTGCCAGCAGTTCAGGATGGAGGGACAATTCCTACGAGCAGTACTTC	CASSSGWRDNSYEQYF
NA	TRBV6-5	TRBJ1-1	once	TGTGCCACCCAGGTTACGAACACTGAAGCTTTCTTT	CATQVTNTEAFF
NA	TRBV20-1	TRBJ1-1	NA	TGCAGTGCCGCCAGGGAGAATGAAGCTTTCTTT	CSAARENEAFF
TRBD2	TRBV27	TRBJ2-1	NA	TGTGCCAGCAGTTTCGGGGTAGCGGGAGGGCCCTATGAGCAGTTCTTC	CASSFGVAGGPYEQFF
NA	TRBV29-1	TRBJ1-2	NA	TGCAGCGTCAGGCCCCAGGGCGGTGGCTACACCTTC	CSVRPQGGGYTF
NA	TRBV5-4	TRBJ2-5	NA	TGTGCCAGCAGCTCGACATTACTAGCTGAAGAGACCCAGTACTTC	CASSSTLLAEETQYF
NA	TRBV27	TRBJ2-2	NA	TGTGCCAGCACACTCCTGGGCAGGGTGTCCACCGGGGAGCTGTTTTTT	CASTLLGRVSTGELFF
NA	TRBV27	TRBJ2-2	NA	TGTGCCAGCGGATGGGCAGGGACCACCGGGGAGCTGTTTTTT	CASGWAGTTGELFF
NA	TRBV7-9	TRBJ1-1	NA	TGTGCCAGCAGCTCCGCACGACAGGCTCACACTGAAGCTTTCTTT	CASSSARQAHTEAFF
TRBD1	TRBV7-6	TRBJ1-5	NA	TGTGCCAGCAGCCCCGGGACAGGGGTGAATCAGCCCCAGCATTTT	CASSPGTGVNQPQHF
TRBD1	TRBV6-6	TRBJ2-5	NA	TGTGCCAGCAGTTACGGACAGGGGCGGTGGGAGACCCAGTACTTC	CASSYGQGRWETQYF
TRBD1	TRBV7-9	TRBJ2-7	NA	TGTGCCAGCAGCCACGGGACAGGGGGCTGGGACGAGCAGTACTTC	CASSHGTGGWDEQYF
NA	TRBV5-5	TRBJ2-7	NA	TGTGCCAGCAGCCCCGGGTTTTACGAGCAGTACTTC	CASSPGFYEQYF
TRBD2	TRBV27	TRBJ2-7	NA	TGTGCCAGCAGTCAATACGGGACTAGCGGAACCTACGAGCAGTACTTC	CASSQYGTSGTYEQYF
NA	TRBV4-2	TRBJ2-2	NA	TGTGCCAGCAGCGAAGGCTACACCACCGGGGAGCTGTTTTTT	CASSEGYTTGELFF
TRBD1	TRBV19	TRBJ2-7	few	TGTGCCAGTGGGCCGGGACAGGGGGAGCAGTACTTC	CASGPGQGEQYF
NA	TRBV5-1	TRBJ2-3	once	TGCGCCAGCAGCCTTAGCGGTCTGCGCACAGATACGCAGTATTTT	CASSLSGLRTDTQYF
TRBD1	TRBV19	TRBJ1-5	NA	TGTGCCAGTAGTCTGGGGCCCGGGACAGTTGCTCAGCCCCAGCATTTT	CASSLGPGTVAQPQHF
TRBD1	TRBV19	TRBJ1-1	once	TGTGCCAGTAGTACCTCCGACAGGGTGTGGGGGGAAGCTTTCTTT	CASSTSDRVWGEAFF
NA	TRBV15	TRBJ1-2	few	TGTGCCACCAGCAGTCAAGGAGGGTATGGCTACACCTTC	CATSSQGGYGYTF
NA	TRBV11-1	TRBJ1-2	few	TGTGCCAGCAGCTATGAACAGGGTAACTATGGCTACACCTTC	CASSYEQGNYGYTF
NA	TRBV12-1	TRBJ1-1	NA	TGTGCCAGCAGCGCCACCGGGACAAAGAACACTGAAGCTTTCTTT	CASSATGTKNTEAFF
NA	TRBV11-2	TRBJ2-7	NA	TGTGCCAGCAGCTTAGAAAGGGGATACGAGCAGTACTTC	CASSLERGYEQYF
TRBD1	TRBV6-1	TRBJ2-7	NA	TGTGCCACCATGCAGGGGGTCTCCTACGAGCAGTACTTC	CATMQGVSYEQYF
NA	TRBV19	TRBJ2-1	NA	TGTGCCAGTAGTATCGTAGGGACTTCCAATGAGCAGTTCTTC	CASSIVGTSNEQFF
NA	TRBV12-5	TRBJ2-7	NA	TGTGCTAGTGGTTTATCCGGTACTGGCCTCCAGCAGTACTTC	CASGLSGTGLQQYF
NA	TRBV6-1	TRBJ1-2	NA	TGTGCCAGCAGTGAACATTGGACAGAAACCTATGGCTACACCTTC	CASSEHWTETYGYTF